Listed here are 14 T cell receptor beta chains from one sample, sequenced in a study of identical twins. Via MiXCR, TCRdb re-called the 5' RACE reads, giving one row per CDR3 protein. The sample yields roughly 480,000 distinct CDR3 sequences, around 24% seen once. The same data also went into a second study, on T cells expressing NK-cell markers.

Sequencing was done on a sample of CD4+ T cells sorted from blood. The receptors were sampled from a woman younger than 30 in good health.

This clonotype has only a few counts. The chain uses TRBV11-2 and TRBJ2-2; the match to TRBD2 covers 12 bases. The trim removed 4 bases at V and 8 bases at J, leaving 14 bases unmatched. This CDR3 has 18 residues. CDR1 and CDR2 (germline): SGHAT, FQNNGV. The CDR3, as DNA: TGTGCCAGCAGCTCAACTAAATCTAGCGGGAGGGCCTCAGGGGAGCTGTTTTTT. Its translation: CASSSTKSSGRASGELFF.

This clonotype was seen more than once but under ten times. The CDR3: CSVVKSYEQYF. CDR3 DNA: TGCAGCGTTGTGAAGAGCTACGAGCAGTACTTC. The chain couples TRBV29-1 to TRBJ2-7, with D unresolved. The CDR3 spans 11 residues. Germline loops: CDR1 SQVTM, CDR2 ANQGSEA. V lost 4 bases to trimming and J lost 3 bases, with 7 bases between them.

The chain links TRBV30 to TRBJ2-3; 13 positions agree with TRBD2. Per the germline V gene, CDR1 is GTSNPN and CDR2 is SVGIG (reference sequence). V was pared by 6 bases and J by 6 bases, with 21 bases of the junction left unmatched. The CDR3 covers 19 residues. The CDR3 DNA reads TGTGCCTGCAGTCCTACTAGCGGGAGGGCCGAAGTTGGAGTGGATACGCAGTATTTT. Translated, it gives CACSPTSGRAEVGVDTQYF.

The chain links TRBV12-3 or TRBV12-4 to TRBJ1-2; the D is unclear. The CDR3 is made up of 15 amino acids. Trimming took 2 bases from V and 4 from J, leaving 14 bases between them. The CDR3 bases are TGTGCCAGCAGTTTATCGGCAACCCCGACCTATGGCTACACCTTC. Amino acid sequence: CASSLSATPTYGYTF.

The DNA for the CDR3 is TGTGCCACCAGTGATCCCCGGCCGGGGAGATCCCCTAGCACAGATACGCAGTATTTT. It translates to CATSDPRPGRSPSTDTQYF. V and J are TRBV24-1 and TRBJ2-3; TRBD2 is a possible D gene (5 bases). The CDR3 loop spans 19 amino acids. V dropped 3 bases and J dropped 0 bases, with 21 bases sitting between them. Germline loops: CDR1 KGHDR, CDR2 SFDVKD.

In this sample, this clonotype turned up many times. The DNA for the CDR3 is TGTGCCAGCAGTTTACAGGATAGCAATCAGCCCCAGCATTTT. It specifies CASSLQDSNQPQHF. The V and J genes are TRBV12-3 or TRBV12-4 and TRBJ1-5; D is unresolved. The CDR3 totals 14 residues. Trimming removed 2 bases from V and 0 bases from J, with 5 bases in between.

J is TRBJ2-7 and V is TRBV27, with 7 bases identical to TRBD2. The CDR3 totals 14 residues. Losses at the gene ends were 7 bases for V and 0 bases for J; bases not matched to a gene: 6. CDR1 is MNHEY, CDR2 SMNVEV, per germline (reference sequence). The DNA of the CDR3 is TGTGCCAGCATGCCGGGACTAAGCTCCTACGAGCAGTACTTC. Residues: CASMPGLSSYEQYF.

The CDR3, as DNA: TGCAGTGCTAGAATAGACTCTGGGGCCAACGTCCTGACTTTC. Amino acids: CSARIDSGANVLTF. The V call is TRBV20-1, the J call TRBJ2-6; D remains ambiguous. The CDR3 is made up of 14 amino acids. Germline V gives CDR1 DFQATT, CDR2 SNEGSKA (reference sequence). V lost 2 bases and J 0 bases, leaving 5 bases between the germline ends.

The rearrangement joins TRBV6-2 or TRBV6-3 to TRBJ2-3; 10 bases align to TRBD2. The CDR3 is 19 amino acids. Looked up from germline, CDR1 is MNHEY and CDR2 is SVGEGT. The J segment lost 0 bases and the V segment lost 7 bases, leaving 16 bases of the junction unmatched. CDR3 sequence reads: CASIPGGGLASSSTDTQYF. The DNA for the CDR3 is TGTGCCAGCATCCCGGGAGGGGGACTAGCGTCGTCGAGCACAGATACGCAGTATTTT.

The sample holds a few counts of this clonotype. This chain joins TRBV6-2 or TRBV6-3 and TRBJ2-1; TRBD2 matches 7 bases. The CDR3 has 14 residues. The germline gives CDR1 MNHEY, CDR2 SVGEGT. V was pared by 6 bases and J by 0 bases, with 2 bases of the junction left unmatched. The CDR3 here is CASSRDYSYNEQFF. Written as DNA, the CDR3 is TGTGCCAGCAGCCGGGACTACTCCTACAATGAGCAGTTCTTC.

This clonotype was detected only a few times. For the CDR3, the DNA is TGCAGTGCCTTCGCCCCGTTAAATGAGCAGTTCTTC. Amino acids: CSAFAPLNEQFF. J is TRBJ2-1 and V is TRBV20-1; no firm D call. The CDR3 extends over 12 amino acids. Germline-derived CDR1 and CDR2 are DFQATT and SNEGSKA (reference sequence). The V and J ends lost 6 bases and 7 bases respectively, with 13 bases between them.

This clonotype was picked up a small number of times. The genes are TRBV7-9 and TRBJ1-6; maybe TRBD1 (6 bases). V lost 5 bases, J lost 9 bases, and 17 bases lay in between. The V gene's germline CDR1 is SEHNR and CDR2 FQNEAQ (reference sequence). The CDR3 is 15 amino acids. In DNA form, the CDR3 reads TGTGCCAGCAGCGAGGGGGGTGTAATGGGTTCACCCCTCCACTTT. Its translation is CASSEGGVMGSPLHF.

As regards this clonotype: A much larger clone is a single base away; this may be a read error. J is TRBJ2-3 and V is TRBV3-1; D possibly corresponds to TRBD1 (6 bases). CDR3 length: 14 residues. Per germline, CDR1 LGHDT and CDR2 YNNKEL (reference sequence). Trimming removed 3 bases at V and 0 bases at J, with 7 bases between. This CDR3 is CASSQDRSTDTQYF. As DNA, the CDR3 is TGTGCCAGCAGCCAGGACAGAAGCACAGATACGCAGTATTTT.

The gene calls are TRBV5-1 and TRBJ1-2, with D uncertain. The V end was cut by 5 bases, the J end by 4 bases, with 9 bases between. The germline V gene encodes CDR1 SGHRS and CDR2 YFSETQ. The CDR3 consists of 12 residues. For the CDR3, the DNA is TGCGCCAGCAGAGCTAGTTTCTATGGCTACACCTTC. The encoded protein is CASRASFYGYTF.